The 11 T cell receptor beta chains presented below share a single source sample, sequenced in a study of shared clonotypes between healthy human individuals. Assay: immunoSEQ multiplex PCR; the TCRdb copy retains only in-frame clones and omits some. The sample contains under 700,000 clones, 85% to 95% of which appear only once. CD45RO-negative, CCR7-selected cells formed the naive CD8 fraction, which excluded terminally differentiated effector memory CD45RA+ cells. The sample comprised naive CD8+ T cells sorted from blood. The receptors stem from a woman aged 25-40 years in good health.

V usage is TRBV28 and J usage is TRBJ2-5; maybe TRBD2 (5 bases). This CDR3 spans 15 amino acids. Trimming shortened V by 6 bases and J by 5 bases, and 19 bases separated the two germline ends. Germline assignment: CDR1 MDHEN and CDR2 SYDVKM. The CDR3 DNA is TGTGCCAGCAGGGAGTATGGGAGCCCCCAGGAGACCCAGTACTTC. Its protein is CASREYGSPQETQYF.

The chain recombines TRBV9 with TRBJ1-5, with D possibly being TRBD1 (6 bases). The CDR3 runs 14 residues. CDR1 is SGDLS and CDR2 is YYNGEE in the germline V gene. The V gene lost 4 bases and the J gene lost 3 bases, with 11 bases spanning the gap. The CDR3 DNA sequence: TGTGCCAGCAGCATAGGGGGGGTCAATCAGCCCCAGCATTTT. This gives the protein CASSIGGVNQPQHF.

The rearrangement uses TRBV7-6 and TRBJ2-6; the match to TRBD1 covers 7 bases. Trimming removed 1 base from V and 4 bases from J; junction bases left unmatched: 4. The CDR3 sequence is 16 residues long. Germline V gene data show CDR1 as SGHVS and CDR2 as FNYEAQ. The CDR3 spells CASSLGTGYGANVLTF. The CDR3, as DNA: TGTGCCAGCAGCTTAGGGACAGGCTACGGGGCCAACGTCCTGACTTTC.

This chain connects TRBV7-9 to TRBJ2-2, with 8 bases that match TRBD1. CDR3 length: 14 residues. V lost 5 bases and J lost 3; bases outside the gene matches: 2. CDR1 is SEHNR, CDR2 FQNEAQ, per germline (reference sequence). CDR3 sequence (DNA): TGTGCCAGCAGCCCGACAGGGGACACCGGGGAGCTGTTTTTT. Amino acid sequence: CASSPTGDTGELFF.

The chain employs TRBV6-1 and TRBJ2-1, with D uncertain. The CDR3 is 14 amino acids. Trimming stripped 1 base from V and 6 bases from J, with 10 bases between. Germline loops: CDR1 MNHNS, CDR2 SASEGT. CDR3 sequence (DNA): TGTGCCAGCAGTGAAGGCGGTAGCCTCAATGAGCAGTTCTTC. Translated: CASSEGGSLNEQFF.

The V and J genes are TRBV4-1 and TRBJ2-3; TRBD2 might be the D (6 bases). Germline V gene data show CDR1 as MGHRA and CDR2 as YSYEKL. Trimming took off 1 base at V and 2 bases at J, with 10 bases between the two ends. The CDR3 extends over 15 amino acids. CDR3 DNA: TGCGCCAGCAGCCAAGGATTAGCGGTCACAGATACGCAGTATTTT. This sequence encodes CASSQGLAVTDTQYF.

V gene TRBV19 combines with J gene TRBJ2-1; tentative D call: TRBD1 (5 bases). Trimming took 3 bases from V and 8 from J, leaving 11 bases between them. The CDR3 runs 13 residues. Germline CDR1 is LNHDA and CDR2 is SQIVND (reference sequence). The CDR3 protein is CASSIGRQYEQFF. As DNA, the CDR3 is TGTGCCAGTAGTATTGGTCGACAGTATGAGCAGTTCTTC.

The V call is TRBV27, the J call TRBJ2-5; 12 positions match TRBD2. The assigned J gene may be wrong: the sequence end matches TRBJ2-7 better. This CDR3 spans 16 amino acids. Germline V gene data show CDR1 as MNHEY and CDR2 as SMNVEV (reference sequence). CDR3 coding DNA: TGTGCCAGCAGTGCCGGGACTAGCGGGTCCTCCTACGAGCAGTACTTC. Encoded protein: CASSAGTSGSSYEQYF.

The V gene is TRBV7-9, the J gene TRBJ2-5, with TRBD1 as a possible D gene (5 bases). The germline V gene has CDR1 SEHNR and CDR2 FQNEAQ (reference sequence). The CDR3 is 16 residues long. Deletions cut 3 bases from V and 0 bases from J, with 14 bases between. The CDR3 loop is CASSFDRLGHQETQYF. The CDR3 coding sequence is TGTGCCAGCAGCTTTGACCGCCTGGGGCACCAAGAGACCCAGTACTTC.

The CDR3 DNA follows: TGTGCCAGCAGCTTAGGTGCGGGGTCCACAGATACGCAGTATTTT. It codes for CASSLGAGSTDTQYF. V is TRBV11-2 and J is TRBJ2-3, with D tentatively TRBD2 (6 bases). Germline V CDR1 and CDR2: SGHAT, FQNNGV. The ends were cut back, 1 base at V and 2 bases at J, with 10 bases in the middle. The CDR3 has 15 amino acids.

This chain connects TRBV27 to TRBJ2-7, with TRBD1 matching 12 bases. Germline CDR1 and CDR2: MNHEY and SMNVEV (reference sequence). Trimming removed 7 bases from V and 3 bases from J; junction bases left unmatched: 7. This CDR3 comprises 15 residues. In DNA form, the CDR3 reads TGTGCCAGCACTCCCGGGACAGGGGGCTTCTACGAGCAGTACTTC. Its protein is CASTPGTGGFYEQYF.